A single sample gave rise to the 30 T cell receptor beta chains below, sequenced in a study of blood T cell repertoires in COVID-19. Assay: immunoSEQ multiplex PCR; the TCRdb copy retains only in-frame clones and omits some. The data contain 400,000 to 500,000 clones, 85% to 90% of them seen just once; the ten biggest clones take up approximately 1.8%. Sequencing was performed on PBMCs or T cells enriched from blood (not recorded which). The receptor source for this set is a woman aged 40-49 years who had recovered from COVID-19.

The chain uses TRBV2 and TRBJ1-1; D possibly corresponds to TRBD1 (6 bases). CDR1 and CDR2 (germline): SNHLY, FYNNEI. The CDR3 runs 15 residues. With 3 bases removed from V and 8 bases from J, the gap between germline ends came to 19 bases. CDR3 loop: CASSDHQTGRAEAFF. CDR3 DNA: TGTGCCAGCAGTGACCACCAGACAGGCCGCGCCGAAGCTTTCTTT.

The chain links TRBV7-2 to TRBJ1-2, with TRBD1 identical over 7 bases. Per germline, CDR1 SGHTA and CDR2 FQGNSA. V trimming: 8 bases; J trimming: 1 base; junction bases outside the gene matches: 4. This CDR3 region has 13 residues. CDR3 coding DNA: TGTGCCAGCGTACCAGGGGGTAACTATGGCTACACCTTC. It codes for CASVPGGNYGYTF.

Comment on this clone: The sample contains more than one DNA sequence encoding this CDR3. The J gene is TRBJ1-1, the V gene TRBV10-3, with 9 bases lining up with TRBD1. CDR3 size: 14 residues. CDR1 and CDR2 from the germline V gene are ENHRY and SYGVKD. V shed 7 bases and J 4 bases; nucleotides not matched to a gene: 7. CDR3 sequence reads: CAITGTGFGTEAFF. The CDR3 region has the DNA TGTGCCATCACTGGGACAGGGTTTGGCACTGAAGCTTTCTTT.

On this clone: This specimen includes other DNA sequences encoding the same CDR3. This chain connects TRBV4-1 to TRBJ1-6; D unclear. The CDR3 is made up of 15 amino acids. V was shortened by 0 bases and J by 8 bases, with 11 bases between the two germline ends. The germline V gene has CDR1 MGHRA and CDR2 YSYEKL. CDR3 region: CASSQDAGRDSPLHF. In DNA form, the CDR3 reads TGCGCCAGCAGCCAAGACGCGGGCAGAGATTCACCCCTCCACTTT.

Worth noting for this clone: Other DNA sequences from this sample encode an identical CDR3 as well. This chain links TRBV5-1 with TRBJ2-7; a possible D gene is TRBD1 (5 bases). This CDR3 region has 15 residues. The germline gives CDR1 SGHRS, CDR2 YFSETQ. Trimming pared 0 bases from V and 2 bases from J, leaving 12 bases between. As DNA, the CDR3 is TGCGCCAGCAGCTTGGCTTCAGACAGAACCTACGAGCAGTACTTC. Amino acids: CASSLASDRTYEQYF.

The CDR3 bases are TGTGCCAGCAGCCAAACAGGGATGATAGAGACCCAGTACTTC. Translated, it gives CASSQTGMIETQYF. The chain carries TRBV14 and TRBJ2-5; D may be TRBD1 (6 bases). The CDR3 is made up of 14 amino acids. Germline V gene data show CDR1 as SGHDN and CDR2 as FVKESK. Between the trimmed V and J ends, which lost 2 bases and 4 bases, there was a span of 11 bases.

V and J are TRBV7-9 and TRBJ2-3; TRBD1 might be the D (5 bases). The CDR3 is made up of 15 amino acids. V was shortened by 1 base and J by 1 base, with 9 bases between the two germline ends. Germline V gene sequence: CDR1 SEHNR, CDR2 FQNEAQ (reference sequence). As DNA, the CDR3 is TGTGCCAGCAGCTTAGAAATGACAGGCACAGATACGCAGTATTTT. This encodes CASSLEMTGTDTQYF.

The J gene is TRBJ1-2, the V gene TRBV27; a possible D gene is TRBD1 (6 bases). Germline V gives CDR1 MNHEY, CDR2 SMNVEV (reference sequence). V was pared by 3 bases and J by 4 bases, with 18 bases between. This CDR3 spans 16 amino acids. Written as DNA, the CDR3 is TGTGCCAGCAGTTTCGTCCGCATGGGGGCTGGCTATGGCTACACCTTC. Translation: CASSFVRMGAGYGYTF.

This rearrangement joins TRBV7-2 to TRBJ1-5; D ambiguous. This CDR3 spans 14 amino acids. Trimming removed 5 bases at V and 7 bases at J, with 15 bases between. Germline V CDR1 and CDR2: SGHTA, FQGNSA. The CDR3, as DNA: TGTGCCAGCAGCCTAACACGAGAGGGCCAGCCCCAGCATTTT. Translation gives CASSLTREGQPQHF.

The genes are TRBV29-1 and TRBJ2-1; a possible D gene is TRBD1 (6 bases). The germline V and J ends were trimmed by 1 base and 13 bases, with 11 bases remaining between them. The CDR3 runs to 11 residues. Germline assignment: CDR1 SQVTM and CDR2 ANQGSEA. The CDR3 sequence is CSVEVDRTQFF. For the CDR3, the DNA is TGCAGCGTTGAAGTCGACAGGACACAGTTCTTC.

The chain recombines TRBV7-8 with TRBJ1-5, with D possibly TRBD1 on 6 matching bases. This CDR3 is built from 17 residues. In germline, CDR1 is SGHVS, CDR2 FQNEAQ. With 0 bases removed from V and 5 bases from J, the gap between germline ends came to 17 bases. This chain's CDR3 is CASSLAIARGLDQPQHF. The CDR3 DNA sequence: TGTGCCAGCAGCTTAGCGATCGCCAGGGGTCTCGATCAGCCCCAGCATTTT.

The rearrangement uses TRBV27 and TRBJ1-1, with D possibly matching TRBD1 (5 bases). Between the trimmed V and J ends, which lost 8 bases and 1 base, there was a span of 14 bases. Germline CDR1 reads MNHEY; CDR2 reads SMNVEV (reference sequence). This CDR3 has 14 residues. CDR3 nucleotides: TGTGCCAGCGGGCGGAAAACAGGGAACACTGAAGCTTTCTTT. Residues: CASGRKTGNTEAFF.

V gene TRBV13 combines with J gene TRBJ2-3; a weak D match, TRBD2 (5 bases). The CDR3 runs to 13 residues. Trimming took 3 bases from V and 5 from J, leaving 9 bases between them. CDR1 and CDR2 from the germline V gene are PRHDT and FYEKMQ (reference sequence). The CDR3 spells CASSFRGGDTQYF. Written as DNA, the CDR3 is TGTGCCAGCAGCTTTCGAGGAGGAGATACGCAGTATTTT.

V usage is TRBV9 and J usage is TRBJ2-3; 10 nucleotides agree with TRBD2. Germline lookup yields CDR1 SGDLS and CDR2 YYNGEE. CDR3 length equals 18 residues. V lost 3 bases to trimming and J lost 6 bases; unmatched junction nucleotides: 16. The CDR3 DNA sequence: TGTGCCAGCAGCGCGGAACACCCGAGCGGGAGGGCCGTGGATACGCAGTATTTT. Translating gives CASSAEHPSGRAVDTQYF.

The chain joins TRBV10-1 to TRBJ2-7, with TRBD2 matching 9 bases. This CDR3 has 15 amino acids. The V and J ends lost 0 bases and 7 bases, in that order; junction bases with no gene match: 7. CDR1 is WNHNN, CDR2 SYGVQD, per germline (reference sequence). This CDR3 reads CASSESIVSGGEQYF. The CDR3 bases are TGCGCCAGCAGTGAGTCGATTGTTAGCGGGGGTGAGCAGTACTTC.

The rearrangement links TRBV7-9 to TRBJ2-7; a weak D match, TRBD2 (5 bases). CDR1 is SEHNR, CDR2 FQNEAQ, per germline (reference sequence). Trimming stripped 5 bases from V and 6 bases from J, with 23 bases between. CDR3 size: 16 residues. CDR3 DNA: TGTGCCAGCAGCGCAAATTATCCGGGAACCGGAGGCGAGCAGTACTTC. Translated, it gives CASSANYPGTGGEQYF.

This clone was recorded a few times. V is TRBV3-1 (or the pseudogene TRBV3-2) and J is TRBJ1-5, with a possible D match to TRBD1 (5 bases). The ends were cut back, 5 bases at V and 7 bases at J, with 15 bases in the middle. Germline CDR1 LGHDT, CDR2 YNNKEL (reference sequence). The CDR3 extends over 14 amino acids. The CDR3 DNA sequence: TGTGCCAGCAGCTCCAGAGGCGGGGCGCAGCCCCAGCATTTT. Translating it yields CASSSRGGAQPQHF.

This chain joins TRBV10-3 and TRBJ2-1; D ambiguous. The germline V gene has CDR1 ENHRY and CDR2 SYGVKD. V shed 9 bases and J shed 9 bases, with 12 bases lying between them. The CDR3 sequence is 11 residues long. CDR3 DNA: TGTGCCATACTCCAGACTGGTGAGCAGTTCTTC. Amino acids: CAILQTGEQFF.

This clone was observed a single time. The chain couples TRBV7-2 to TRBJ1-2; perhaps TRBD1 as D (6 bases). Germline V gene data show CDR1 as SGHTA and CDR2 as FQGNSA. The V and J ends lost 1 base and 9 bases respectively, with 12 bases between them. This CDR3 comprises 13 residues. CDR3 sequence reads: CASSLGWDTRYTF. CDR3 DNA sequence: TGTGCCAGCAGCTTAGGATGGGACACGCGCTACACCTTC.

The chain couples TRBV7-2 to TRBJ2-3, with D possibly being TRBD2 (6 bases). Per germline, CDR1 SGHTA and CDR2 FQGNSA. Trimming shortened V by 5 bases and J by 2 bases, and 11 bases separated the two germline ends. The CDR3 contains 14 residues. CDR3 DNA sequence: TGTGCCAGCAGCCCAGGACTATACACAGATACGCAGTATTTT. This codes for CASSPGLYTDTQYF.

V gene TRBV28 combines with J gene TRBJ2-5; D remains unclear. The germline V gene encodes CDR1 MDHEN and CDR2 SYDVKM. The CDR3 totals 13 residues. V lost 4 bases and J 3 bases, leaving 9 bases between the germline ends. The CDR3: CASSSLFEETQYF. The CDR3 DNA sequence: TGTGCCAGCAGTTCCCTCTTTGAAGAGACCCAGTACTTC.

The chain recombines TRBV5-1 with TRBJ2-2; TRBD1 might be the D (6 bases). The ends were cut back, 0 bases at V and 4 bases at J, with 10 bases in the middle. The CDR3 covers 15 residues. Germline V gene sequence: CDR1 SGHRS, CDR2 YFSETQ. The CDR3 loop is CASSLGGQTTGELFF. The CDR3 DNA follows: TGCGCCAGCAGCTTGGGAGGACAGACCACCGGGGAGCTGTTTTTT.

J is TRBJ1-1 and V is TRBV7-8; no definite D call. The CDR3 spans 15 residues. The ends were cut back, 0 bases at V and 5 bases at J, with 13 bases in the middle. Germline V gives CDR1 SGHVS, CDR2 FQNEAQ. The chain's CDR3 is CASSLAVTLRTEAFF. Written as DNA, the CDR3 is TGTGCCAGCAGCTTAGCTGTCACCTTGAGGACTGAAGCTTTCTTT.

The chain uses TRBV18 and TRBJ2-5; D is possibly TRBD1 (6 bases). Trimming stripped 4 bases from V and 2 bases from J, with 32 bases between. The CDR3 is 21 amino acids. CDR1 is KGHSH, CDR2 LQKENI, per germline. CDR3 amino acids: CASSLTPPGQELPDTQETQYF. The CDR3 nucleotides read TGTGCCAGCTCACTGACTCCTCCGGGACAAGAATTGCCAGATACTCAAGAGACCCAGTACTTC.

The chain joins TRBV10-1 to TRBJ1-5; D may be TRBD1 (5 bases). The CDR3 length is 14 residues. Trimming removed 2 bases from V and 6 bases from J, with 11 bases in between. Germline lookup yields CDR1 WNHNN and CDR2 SYGVQD (reference sequence). CDR3 DNA sequence: TGCGCCAGCAGTGAGCGGACAAATGGTCAGCCCCAGCATTTT. It is translated as CASSERTNGQPQHF.

The chain links TRBV19 to TRBJ2-1; weak D call: TRBD2 (5 bases). Per the germline V gene, CDR1 is LNHDA and CDR2 is SQIVND (reference sequence). The CDR3 consists of 18 residues. V dropped 5 bases and J dropped 2 bases, with 22 bases sitting between them. CDR3 residues: CASSRRGLALWAYNEQFF. CDR3 sequence (DNA): TGTGCCAGTAGTCGAAGAGGGCTAGCCCTATGGGCCTACAATGAGCAGTTCTTC. The variable domain in full, completed from reference TRBV19 and TRBJ2-1, reads DGGITQSPKYLFRKEGQNVTLSCEQNLNHDAMYWYRQDPGQGLRLIYYSQIVNDFQKGDIAEGYSVSREKKESFPLTVTSAQKNPTAFYLCASSRRGLALWAYNEQFFGPGTRLTVL.

The V and J genes are TRBV5-6 and TRBJ2-3, with 9 bases lining up with TRBD2. Germline CDR1 reads SGHDT; CDR2 reads YYEEEE. The J segment lost 4 bases and the V segment lost 4 bases, leaving 7 bases of the junction unmatched. The CDR3 runs to 15 residues. The CDR3 DNA is TGTGCCAGCAGCAAAGCGGGAGGTGGATCAGATACGCAGTATTTT. Its translation is CASSKAGGGSDTQYF.

As DNA, the CDR3 is TGTGCCAGCAGCCAGCGGGAGACGAACTACGAGCAGTACTTC. Amino acid sequence: CASSQRETNYEQYF. The chain combines TRBV7-8 with TRBJ2-7, with 8 bases lining up with TRBD2. V dropped 5 bases and J dropped 3; count of bases not matched to a gene: 6. The CDR3 extends over 14 amino acids. Looked up from germline, CDR1 is SGHVS and CDR2 is FQNEAQ.

The genes are TRBV5-1 and TRBJ2-7; D remains unclear. This CDR3 has 13 amino acids. Germline loops: CDR1 SGHRS, CDR2 YFSETQ. Trimming stripped 1 base from V and 1 base from J, with 6 bases between. CDR3 residues: CASSLTRSYEQYF. For the CDR3, the DNA is TGCGCCAGCAGCTTGACCAGGTCCTACGAGCAGTACTTC.

The chain couples TRBV27 to TRBJ2-5; no clear D. The CDR3 has 12 residues. V lost 4 bases to trimming and J lost 1 base, with 4 bases between them. The germline CDR1 and CDR2 sequences are MNHEY and SMNVEV (reference sequence). This chain's CDR3 is CASSSTQETQYF. In DNA, the CDR3 is TGTGCCAGCAGTTCTACCCAAGAGACCCAGTACTTC.